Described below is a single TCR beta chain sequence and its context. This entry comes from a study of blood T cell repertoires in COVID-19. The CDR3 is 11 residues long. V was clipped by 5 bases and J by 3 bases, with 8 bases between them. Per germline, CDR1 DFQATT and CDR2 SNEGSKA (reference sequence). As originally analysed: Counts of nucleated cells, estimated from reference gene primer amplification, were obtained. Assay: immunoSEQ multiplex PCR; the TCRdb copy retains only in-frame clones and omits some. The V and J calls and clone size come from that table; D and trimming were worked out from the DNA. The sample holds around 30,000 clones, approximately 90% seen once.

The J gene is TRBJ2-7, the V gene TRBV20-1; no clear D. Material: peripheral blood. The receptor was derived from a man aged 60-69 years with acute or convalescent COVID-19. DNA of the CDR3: TGCAGTGCTCTTTCGGGCTACGAGCAGTACTTC. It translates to CSALSGYEQYF.